The next 24 T cell receptor beta chains were all read from a single sample in a study of identical twins. TCRdb re-analysed the 5' RACE reads in MiXCR, keeping a single row per CDR3 protein. The profile shows about 530,000 distinct CDR3 sequences, 15% of them singletons. These records were also assigned to another study, of yellow fever vaccine responses in identical twins.

The specimen sequenced was CD4+ T cells sorted from blood. All receptors come from a woman in her late teens or twenties in good health.

This clonotype was seen a few times. The chain carries TRBV5-5 and TRBJ1-1; D is undetermined. The CDR3 has 13 amino acids. The ends were cut back, 4 bases at V and 4 bases at J, with 11 bases in the middle. Germline V lookup: CDR1 SGHKS, CDR2 YYEKEE (reference sequence). The CDR3 DNA reads TGTGCCAGCAGCCGTGTCGGGAGCACTGAAGCTTTCTTT. It specifies CASSRVGSTEAFF. Filled out from reference TRBV5-5 and TRBJ1-1, the complete variable domain reads DAGVTQSPTHLIKTRGQQVTLRCSPISGHKSVSWYQQVLGQGPQFIFQYYEKEERGRGNFPDRFSARQFPNYSSELNVNALLLGDSALYLCASSRVGSTEAFFGQGTRLTVV.

The V and J genes are TRBV25-1 and TRBJ1-6, with a tentative D call TRBD1 (5 bases). The germline gives CDR1 MGHDK, CDR2 SYGVNS. This CDR3 is 16 amino acids long. V was trimmed by 8 bases and J by 5 bases, leaving 19 bases between them. The CDR3, as DNA: TGTGCCAGCGCCCAATCCAGGGACGGCAATAATTCACCCCTCCACTTT. It yields the protein CASAQSRDGNNSPLHF. The variable domain in full, completed from reference TRBV25-1 and TRBJ1-6, reads EADIYQTPRYLVIGTGKKITLECSQTMGHDKMYWYQQDPGMELHLIHYSYGVNSTEKGDLSSESTVSRIRTEHFPLTLESARPSHTSQYLCASAQSRDGNNSPLHFGNGTRLTVT.

This clonotype was recorded a few times. The rearrangement uses TRBV6-5 and TRBJ1-2, with TRBD1 matching 9 bases. CDR1 MNHEY and CDR2 SVGAGI come from the germline V gene. Trimming took 1 base from V and 4 from J; bases not matched to a gene: 1. This CDR3 comprises 14 residues. The CDR3 sequence is CASSYWGQGYGYTF. Written as DNA, the CDR3 is TGTGCCAGCAGTTACTGGGGACAGGGCTATGGCTACACCTTC.

This clonotype was detected a few times. Mismatch with germline at one junction end may stem from a read error. The gene calls are TRBV28 and TRBJ2-1; weak D call: TRBD2 (5 bases). CDR3 size: 13 residues. Looked up from germline, CDR1 is MDHEN and CDR2 is SYDVKM. CDR3 protein: CASSLVGRKEAVF. The CDR3 DNA follows: TGTGCCAGCAGTTTAGTAGGAAGAAAGGAGGCCGTTTTT. The full variable domain, with the rest looked up from reference TRBV28 and TRBJ2-1, is DVKVTQSSRYLVKRTGEKVFLECVQDMDHENMFWYRQDPGLGLRLIYFSYDVKMKEKGDIPEGYSVSREKKERFSLILESASTNQTSMYLCASSLVGRKEAVFGPGTRLTVL.

The rearrangement joins TRBV2 to TRBJ2-1; perhaps TRBD1 as D (5 bases). In germline, CDR1 is SNHLY, CDR2 FYNNEI. The CDR3 has 13 amino acids. V was trimmed by 9 bases and J by 6 bases, leaving 15 bases between them. As DNA, the CDR3 is TGTGCCAGTCAGGGAAGTTTAAGCAATGAGCAGTTCTTC. Translated: CASQGSLSNEQFF.

This chain joins TRBV7-6 and TRBJ2-1; tentative D call: TRBD1 (6 bases). V lost 3 bases and J 2 bases, leaving 14 bases between the germline ends. The CDR3 is made up of 16 amino acids. The V gene's germline CDR1 is SGHVS and CDR2 FNYEAQ. The CDR3 loop is CASSLKDRPAYNEQFF. DNA for the CDR3: TGTGCCAGCAGCTTGAAAGACAGGCCGGCCTACAATGAGCAGTTCTTC.

A few counts support this clonotype. The chain links TRBV5-1 to TRBJ2-5; TRBD1 aligns across 9 bases. This CDR3 has 15 residues. Germline V gene sequence: CDR1 SGHRS, CDR2 YFSETQ. J lost 4 bases, V lost 2 bases, and 6 bases had no gene match. In DNA form, the CDR3 reads TGCGCCAGCAGCTTAGGACAGGGGTTAGGAGAGACCCAGTACTTC. It specifies CASSLGQGLGETQYF. The whole variable domain, filled in from reference TRBV5-1 and TRBJ2-5, reads KAGVTQTPRYLIKTRGQQVTLSCSPISGHRSVSWYQQTPGQGLQFLFEYFSETQRNKGNFPGRFSGRQFSNSRSEMNVSTLELGDSALYLCASSLGQGLGETQYFGPGTRLLVL.

This chain links TRBV3-1 with TRBJ2-3; D gene uncertain. Germline lookup yields CDR1 LGHDT and CDR2 YNNKEL (reference sequence). The CDR3 covers 14 residues. Trimming took 3 bases from V and 7 from J, leaving 14 bases between them. DNA for the CDR3: TGTGCCAGCAGCCAGGGTGGGTATGTGAATACGCAGTATTTT. Its translation: CASSQGGYVNTQYF.

The chain carries TRBV3-1 and TRBJ2-1; D remains unclear. The CDR3 totals 13 residues. From germline, CDR1 is LGHDT and CDR2 YNNKEL (reference sequence). The germline V and J ends were trimmed by 1 base and 5 bases, with 6 bases remaining between them. CDR3 DNA sequence: TGTGCCAGCAGCCAAGTAGATAACAATGAGCAGTTCTTC. Translation gives CASSQVDNNEQFF.

This chain joins TRBV4-2 and TRBJ2-4, with D unclear. This CDR3 region has 12 residues. In germline, CDR1 is LGHNA, CDR2 YNFKEQ. Trimming left V 0 bases short and J 5 bases short, with 2 bases between. The CDR3 region is CASSQDENIQYF. CDR3 sequence (DNA): TGTGCCAGCAGCCAAGATGAAAACATTCAGTACTTC.

This chain uses TRBV7-8 with TRBJ1-1; perhaps TRBD1 as D (6 bases). Trimming took off 4 bases at V and 4 bases at J, with 19 bases between the two ends. Germline V gene data show CDR1 as SGHVS and CDR2 as FQNEAQ. This CDR3 is 16 amino acids long. CDR3 amino acids: CASSSPYSTGRTEAFF. The CDR3 coding sequence is TGTGCCAGCAGCTCGCCCTATTCTACAGGGCGCACTGAAGCTTTCTTT.

This clonotype was picked up a small number of times. V gene TRBV12-3 or TRBV12-4 combines with J gene TRBJ2-7; 7 positions agree with TRBD2. The CDR3 covers 16 residues. Losses at the gene ends were 4 bases for V and 4 bases for J; bases not matched to a gene: 13. In DNA, the CDR3 is TGTGCCAGCAGTTCGGGGGAGGGGCGGAGAGTATACGAGCAGTACTTC. Translating it yields CASSSGEGRRVYEQYF.

Ten or more counts support this clonotype. The chain joins TRBV24-1 to TRBJ2-7; 7 nucleotides line up with TRBD1. Trimming removed 1 base from V and 6 bases from J; junction bases left unmatched: 8. Germline V CDR1 and CDR2: KGHDR, SFDVKD. CDR3 size: 15 residues. The CDR3 coding sequence is TGTGCCACCAGTGATTTCGAGGGGGCACGGGGCGAGCAGTACTTC. Its translation: CATSDFEGARGEQYF.

This clonotype was detected a few times. The chain has TRBV7-9 and TRBJ2-1; perhaps TRBD2 as D (6 bases). Trimming pared 2 bases from V and 8 bases from J, leaving 13 bases between. This CDR3 spans 14 amino acids. Germline assignment: CDR1 SEHNR and CDR2 FQNEAQ (reference sequence). The CDR3 nucleotides are TGTGCCAGCAGCTTAAGGACTTGGGGGGATGAGCAGTTCTTC. This codes for CASSLRTWGDEQFF.

This chain connects TRBV6-1 to TRBJ2-1; TRBD2 matches 8 bases. CDR3 length: 15 residues. The V gene's germline CDR1 is MNHNS and CDR2 SASEGT. J lost 10 bases, V lost 6 bases, and 14 bases had no gene match. CDR3 bases: TGTGCCAGCAGCCCCGGACTAGCCCTCCCCGGGGAGCAGTTCTTC. Its protein is CASSPGLALPGEQFF.

This clonotype has a handful of counts. CDR3 protein: CSVIEYDEAFF. In nucleotides, the CDR3 is TGCAGTGTAATAGAATATGATGAAGCTTTCTTT. This rearrangement joins TRBV20-1 to TRBJ1-1; D is undetermined. The CDR3 has 11 residues. V dropped 7 bases and J dropped 7 bases, with 13 bases sitting between them. Germline assignment: CDR1 DFQATT and CDR2 SNEGSKA (reference sequence).

This clonotype was seen a few times. The chain joins TRBV24-1 to TRBJ2-1; D is perhaps TRBD2 (6 bases). The CDR3 covers 13 residues. In germline, CDR1 is KGHDR, CDR2 SFDVKD. Trimming took off 9 bases at V and 1 base at J, with 9 bases between the two ends. The CDR3 nucleotides read TGTGCCACCCAGGGAGGATCCTACAATGAGCAGTTCTTC. Protein: CATQGGSYNEQFF.

V gene TRBV10-3 combines with J gene TRBJ2-1; 8 bases align to TRBD2. V lost 7 bases, J lost 5 bases, and 10 bases stayed unmatched. The CDR3 totals 15 residues. CDR1 and CDR2 from the germline V gene are ENHRY and SYGVKD. Here the CDR3 DNA reads TGTGCCATCACCGCGGGCGGACTAGCAAACAATGAGCAGTTCTTC. This translates into CAITAGGLANNEQFF.

The sample holds a few counts of this clonotype. A junction boundary mismatches the germline segment, possibly from a read error. The chain is built from TRBV12-3 or TRBV12-4 and TRBJ2-2, with 8 bases matching TRBD2. The CDR3 totals 18 residues. This chain's CDR3 is CASCLSRGAGANTGELFF. As DNA, the CDR3 is TGTGCCAGCTGTTTATCGCGGGGGGCCGGCGCGAACACCGGGGAGCTGTTTTTT.

J is TRBJ2-3 and V is TRBV10-3, with 9 bases lining up with TRBD2. Trimming cost V 3 bases and J 9 bases; bases outside gene matches: 13. This CDR3 has 16 residues. Germline loops: CDR1 ENHRY, CDR2 SYGVKD. The CDR3 loop is CAISEGEGLAGPTQYF. Written as DNA, the CDR3 is TGTGCCATCAGTGAAGGTGAGGGTCTAGCGGGGCCCACGCAGTATTTT.

This clonotype occurred once. The chain recombines TRBV6-5 with TRBJ2-1, with 9 positions matching TRBD1. The CDR3 is 15 amino acids. The germline CDR1 and CDR2 sequences are MNHEY and SVGAGI. V lost 2 bases and J lost 4; bases outside the gene matches: 3. The chain's CDR3 is CASSYGQGWYNEQFF. DNA for the CDR3: TGTGCCAGCAGTTACGGACAGGGGTGGTACAATGAGCAGTTCTTC.

This clonotype was observed a few times. V is TRBV27 and J is TRBJ1-6, with unresolved D. The length of the CDR3 is 14 residues. V lost 3 bases, J lost 2 bases, and 5 bases lay in between. The germline V gene encodes CDR1 MNHEY and CDR2 SMNVEV (reference sequence). The CDR3 sequence is CASSFGPYNSPLHF. The CDR3 DNA follows: TGTGCCAGCAGTTTCGGCCCCTATAATTCACCCCTCCACTTT.

The chain has TRBV29-1 and TRBJ2-3; 7 bases are a match to TRBD2. The CDR3 runs to 13 residues. The germline V gene encodes CDR1 SQVTM and CDR2 ANQGSEA. The V and J ends lost 4 bases and 4 bases, in that order; junction bases with no gene match: 5. In DNA form, the CDR3 reads TGCAGCGTTGCGGCGGGAGAGGCAGATACGCAGTATTTT. Its translation is CSVAAGEADTQYF.

This clonotype appeared a few times. The chain links TRBV5-1 to TRBJ2-1; 10 bases map to TRBD2. Germline CDR1 is SGHRS and CDR2 is YFSETQ. The CDR3 totals 17 residues. V lost 0 bases to trimming and J lost 4 bases; unmatched junction nucleotides: 7. CDR3: CASSLGRLAGIYNEQFF. CDR3 sequence (DNA): TGCGCCAGCAGCTTGGGAAGACTAGCGGGTATATACAATGAGCAGTTCTTC.